The clone carrying this T cell receptor beta chain was seen a handful of times. TCRdb reanalysed the RT-PCR reads using MiXCR and keeps one entry per CDR3 protein. Of about 540,000 distinct CDR3 sequences in the sample, roughly 25% are singletons; the top ten hold approximately 2.9%. This sample is part of a study of response to subunit inactivated influenza vaccine. CDR1 is DFQATT, CDR2 SNEGSKA, per germline (reference sequence). The CDR3 is made up of 15 amino acids. The ends lost 6 bases at V and 0 bases at J; junction bases unmatched: 10. The sample was also reused in another study, on T cells expressing NK-cell markers. That source adds: Libraries used 5'RACE template switching adding universal primer site and UMIs. Sorted CD3+CD56+NKG2C+, CD3+CD56+NKG2C- and CD3+CD56-NKG2C+ T-cell subsets were beta-chain profiled.

Sequenced material: CD4+ T cells sorted from PBMCs, taken approximately 12 days after vaccination. The gene calls are TRBV20-1 and TRBJ1-1; 7 nucleotides match TRBD1. The TCR sequence derives from a man between 50 and 59 years old who received an inactivated influenza vaccine. CDR3 DNA: TGCAGTGCCCCCGAGCCGACAGGGCTGAACACTGAAGCTTTCTTT. As protein: CSAPEPTGLNTEAFF.